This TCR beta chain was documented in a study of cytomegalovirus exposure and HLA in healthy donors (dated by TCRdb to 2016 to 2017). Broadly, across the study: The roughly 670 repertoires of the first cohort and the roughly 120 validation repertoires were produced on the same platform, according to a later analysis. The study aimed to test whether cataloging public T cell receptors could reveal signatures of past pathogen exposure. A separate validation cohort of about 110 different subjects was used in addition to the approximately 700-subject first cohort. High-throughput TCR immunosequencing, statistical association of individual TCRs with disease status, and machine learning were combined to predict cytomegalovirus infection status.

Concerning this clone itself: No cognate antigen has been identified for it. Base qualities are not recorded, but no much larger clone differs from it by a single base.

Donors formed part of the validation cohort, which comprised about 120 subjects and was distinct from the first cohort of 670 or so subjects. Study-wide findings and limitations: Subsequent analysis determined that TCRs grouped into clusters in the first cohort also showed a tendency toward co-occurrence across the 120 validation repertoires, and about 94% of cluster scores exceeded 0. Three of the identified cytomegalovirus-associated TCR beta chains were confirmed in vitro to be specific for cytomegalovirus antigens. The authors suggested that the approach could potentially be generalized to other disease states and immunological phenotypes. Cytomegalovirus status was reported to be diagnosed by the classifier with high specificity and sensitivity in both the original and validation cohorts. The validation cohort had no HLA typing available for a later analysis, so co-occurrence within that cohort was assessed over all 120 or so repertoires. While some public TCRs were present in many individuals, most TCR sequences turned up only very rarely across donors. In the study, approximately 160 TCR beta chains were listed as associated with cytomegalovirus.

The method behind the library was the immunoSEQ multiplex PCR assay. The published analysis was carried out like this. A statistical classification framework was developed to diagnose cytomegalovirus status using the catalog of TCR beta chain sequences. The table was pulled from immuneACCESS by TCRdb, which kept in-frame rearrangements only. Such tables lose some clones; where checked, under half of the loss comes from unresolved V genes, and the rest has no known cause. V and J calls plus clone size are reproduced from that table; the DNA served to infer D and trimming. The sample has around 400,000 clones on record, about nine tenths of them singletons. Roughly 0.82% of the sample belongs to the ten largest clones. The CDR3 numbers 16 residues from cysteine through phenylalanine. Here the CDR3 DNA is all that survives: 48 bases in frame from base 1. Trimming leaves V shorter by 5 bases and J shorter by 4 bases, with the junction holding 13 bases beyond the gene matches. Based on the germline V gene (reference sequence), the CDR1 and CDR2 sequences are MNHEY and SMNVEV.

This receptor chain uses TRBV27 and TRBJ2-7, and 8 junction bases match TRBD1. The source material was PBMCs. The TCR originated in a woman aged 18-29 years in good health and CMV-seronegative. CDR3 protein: CASSPRTRGLKYEQYF. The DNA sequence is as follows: TGTGCCAGCAGTCCGAGAACCAGGGGGCTCAAGTACGAGCAGTACTTC.